These 12 T cell receptor beta chains share one sample of origin, sequenced in a study of blood T cell repertoires in COVID-19. Method: immunoSEQ multiplex PCR; TCRdb's copy keeps in-frame clones and lacks some. The sample lists 150,000 to 200,000 clones, 70% to 90% seen once, with 15% to 20% in the top ten. Material for sequencing was peripheral blood. Source of these receptors: a person aged 65-85 years with COVID-19, enrolled during active disease.

This chain uses TRBV18 with TRBJ2-7; TRBD1 aligns across 9 bases. V was pared by 10 bases and J by 2 bases, with 3 bases of the junction left unmatched. The CDR3 loop spans 12 amino acids. Per the germline V gene, CDR1 is KGHSH and CDR2 is LQKENI. CDR3: CATRQGAYEQYF. The CDR3 DNA is TGTGCCACCCGACAGGGGGCCTACGAGCAGTACTTC.

The rearrangement joins TRBV6-5 to TRBJ2-7, with TRBD1 as a possible D gene (5 bases). The V gene's germline CDR1 is MNHEY and CDR2 SVGAGI. The V and J ends lost 0 bases and 2 bases respectively, with 8 bases between them. This CDR3 spans 14 amino acids. The CDR3 is CASSYSQTAYEQYF. In DNA, the CDR3 is TGTGCCAGCAGTTACTCACAGACAGCCTACGAGCAGTACTTC.

The sample holds a few counts of this clone. The V call is TRBV19, the J call TRBJ1-1, with D unresolved. Germline lookup yields CDR1 LNHDA and CDR2 SQIVND (reference sequence). The CDR3 is 14 amino acids. V was cut by 6 bases and J by 2 bases, with 13 bases left in between. The CDR3 region is CASSPSWRNTEAFF. For the CDR3, the DNA is TGTGCCAGTAGCCCCAGTTGGAGAAACACTGAAGCTTTCTTT.

The rearrangement uses TRBV3-1 (or the pseudogene TRBV3-2) and TRBJ2-7, with 11 bases matching TRBD2. Germline V gene lookup returns CDR1 LGHDT and CDR2 YNNKEL (reference sequence). J gave up 3 bases and V 2 bases, and 9 bases lay outside the gene matches. The CDR3 has 17 residues. The CDR3 DNA is TGTGCCAGCAGCCAACGCGAGCCGGGACTAGCGGTCTACGAGCAGTACTTC. This codes for CASSQREPGLAVYEQYF.

CDR3 in amino acids: CASSLSVNTEAFF. In nucleotides, the CDR3 is TGTGCCAGCAGCTTAAGCGTGAACACTGAAGCTTTCTTT. The V gene is TRBV7-3, the J gene TRBJ1-1; D gene ambiguous. With 1 base removed from V and 0 bases from J, the gap between germline ends came to 3 bases. Looked up from germline, CDR1 is SGHTA and CDR2 is FQGTGA. The CDR3 is 13 residues long. Full variable domain (remainder filled in from reference TRBV7-3 and TRBJ1-1): GAGVSQTPSNKVTEKGKYVELRCDPISGHTALYWYRQSLGQGPEFLIYFQGTGAADDSGLPNDRFFAVRPEGSVSTLKIQRTERGDSAVYLCASSLSVNTEAFFGQGTRLTVV.

This chain links TRBV11-2 with TRBJ1-5; D is unresolved. This CDR3 is built from 14 residues. Germline V gives CDR1 SGHAT, CDR2 FQNNGV. Trimming pared 3 bases from V and 4 bases from J, leaving 10 bases between. Here the CDR3 reads CASSFEPGNQPQHF. DNA of the CDR3: TGTGCCAGCAGCTTTGAGCCGGGGAATCAGCCCCAGCATTTT.

This clone has just a few counts. The chain employs TRBV5-1 and TRBJ2-3; D is ambiguous. Trimming cost V 0 bases and J 3 bases, with 8 bases left between them. Germline lookup yields CDR1 SGHRS and CDR2 YFSETQ. The CDR3 runs 14 residues. The CDR3 nucleotides read TGCGCCAGCAGCTTGGTGGTAGATACAGATACGCAGTATTTT. Translated, it gives CASSLVVDTDTQYF.

CDR3 region: CAIRGSGDQYF. CDR3 sequence (DNA): TGTGCCATCAGAGGGTCGGGGGACCAGTACTTC. This chain uses TRBV10-3 with TRBJ2-5; a possible D gene is TRBD2 (6 bases). CDR1 is ENHRY and CDR2 is SYGVKD in the germline V gene. This CDR3 comprises 11 residues. The V gene lost 6 bases and the J gene lost 10 bases, with 12 bases spanning the gap.

The J gene is TRBJ2-7, the V gene TRBV4-3; D perhaps matches TRBD1 (5 bases). The CDR3 is 15 residues long. The germline CDR1 and CDR2 sequences are LGHNA and YSLEER. The ends were cut back, 0 bases at V and 7 bases at J, with 16 bases in the middle. CDR3: CASSQDRQPVREQYF. The CDR3 bases are TGCGCCAGCAGCCAAGACCGACAGCCTGTGAGGGAGCAGTACTTC.

The chain is built from TRBV19 and TRBJ2-1, with TRBD1 matching over 10 bases. Germline lookup yields CDR1 LNHDA and CDR2 SQIVND (reference sequence). V dropped 7 bases and J dropped 4; count of bases not matched to a gene: 4. The CDR3 is 14 residues long. CDR3 in amino acids: CASKGTGAYNEQFF. DNA for the CDR3: TGTGCCAGTAAGGGGACAGGGGCGTACAATGAGCAGTTCTTC.

This clone was found once. J is TRBJ1-2 and V is TRBV4-1; D call uncertain. The V and J ends lost 1 base and 6 bases respectively, with 12 bases between them. In germline, CDR1 is MGHRA, CDR2 YSYEKL. The CDR3 is 14 residues long. The CDR3 DNA sequence: TGCGCCAGCAGCCAAGTCACGGGGAGAGATGGCTACACCTTC. Amino acid sequence: CASSQVTGRDGYTF.

The V gene is TRBV21-1, the J gene TRBJ2-1; the table's D call, TRBD1, has no DNA check behind it. TRBV21-1 is shown as a pseudogene. The CDR3 sequence is 17 residues long. The chain's CDR3 is CASIPLATGTSSDEQFF. CDR3 DNA: TGTGCCAGCATCCCTCTAGCGACAGGGACCTCCTCAGATGAGCAGTTCTTC.